A single sample is the source of the 6 T cell receptor beta chains below, sequenced in a study of T cell repertoires in aging, cancer and after chemotherapy. Peripheral blood genomic DNA, not sorted cells or RNA, was the template. A mixed TRB-A/B primer pool amplified rearranged TRB by multiplex touch-down PCR. From the multiplex PCR reads, TCRdb called clonotypes with MiXCR, one entry per CDR3 protein. The sample carries approximately 13,000 distinct CDR3 sequences, more than 25% recorded once. Material: blood. The origin of the receptors is a human donor in good health.

The chain carries TRBV7-6 and TRBJ2-7; possibly TRBD1 for D (6 bases). With 3 bases removed from V and 7 bases from J, the gap between germline ends came to 13 bases. This CDR3 is built from 13 residues. CDR1 and CDR2 (germline): SGHVS, FNYEAQ. In DNA form, the CDR3 reads TGTGCCAGCAGCTTGGGGGCGTCCAATGAGCAGTACTTC. As protein: CASSLGASNEQYF. The full variable domain, rest sourced from reference TRBV7-6 and TRBJ2-7, is GAGVSQSPRYKVTKRGQDVALRCDPISGHVSLYWYRQALGQGPEFLTYFNYEAQQDKSGLPNDRFSAERPEGSISTLTIQRTEQRDSAMYRCASSLGASNEQYFGPGTRLTVT.

The rearrangement joins TRBV5-1 to TRBJ2-3, with 8 bases aligning to TRBD2. Germline assignment: CDR1 SGHRS and CDR2 YFSETQ. Trimming at V came to 10 bases and at J to 0 bases, leaving 10 bases not matched to a gene. The CDR3 has 15 residues. DNA of the CDR3: TGCGCCTCTACCGGGGGGGGGTTAAGCACAGATACGCAGTATTTT. Protein sequence: CASTGGGLSTDTQYF.

This clonotype was recorded a few times. The gene calls are TRBV12-3 or TRBV12-4 and TRBJ1-2, with D perhaps TRBD1 (5 bases). V shed 6 bases and J shed 8 bases, with 13 bases lying between them. This CDR3 is 12 amino acids long. The CDR3: CASSQGGRGYTF. Here the CDR3 DNA reads TGTGCCAGCAGCCAGGGCGGGCGGGGCTACACCTTC.

On this clonotype: Possible read error: a much larger clone is one base away. The V gene is TRBV6-4, the J gene TRBJ1-1, with D maybe TRBD1 (5 bases). The CDR3 totals 13 residues. Germline V gene lookup returns CDR1 MRHNA and CDR2 SNTAGT. The DNA for the CDR3 is TGTGCCAGCAGTTATTGGGGGAACACTAAAGCTTTCTTT. Residues: CASSYWGNTKAFF.

As to this clonotype: A single base separates this from a much larger clone, so it may be a read error. The rearrangement uses TRBV20-1 and TRBJ1-1, with D possibly matching TRBD1 (6 bases). CDR1 DFQATT and CDR2 SNEGSKA come from the germline V gene (reference sequence). The CDR3 is made up of 12 amino acids. V shed 6 bases and J shed 6 bases, with 14 bases lying between them. CDR3 region: CSAPQGFAEAFF. In DNA form, the CDR3 reads TGCAGTGCGCCGCAGGGGTTCGCTGAAGCTTTCTTT.

V gene TRBV28 combines with J gene TRBJ2-6, with D possibly being TRBD1 (6 bases). The CDR3 totals 17 residues. The V and J ends lost 2 bases and 2 bases respectively, with 13 bases between them. Germline V gene data show CDR1 as MDHEN and CDR2 as SYDVKM. The CDR3 here is CASSLRQGMTGANVLTF. In DNA, the CDR3 is TGTGCCAGCAGTTTAAGGCAGGGGATGACTGGGGCCAACGTCCTGACTTTC.